The 31 T cell receptor beta chains reported below all come from one sample, sequenced in a study of blood T cell repertoires in COVID-19. The repertoire was sequenced with immunoSEQ multiplex PCR; TCRdb's copy has only in-frame clones and lacks some. The top ten hold roughly 1.3% of the sample, which has 310,000 or so clones, about 86% seen once. Sequencing input: peripheral blood. The origin of the receptors is a woman in her 50s with acute or convalescent COVID-19.

The chain combines TRBV27 with TRBJ2-5; 10 bases are a match to TRBD1. With 6 bases clipped from V and 5 bases from J, the junction kept 6 bases outside the gene matches. Per the germline V gene, CDR1 is MNHEY and CDR2 is SMNVEV (reference sequence). The CDR3 contains 14 residues. CDR3 sequence (DNA): TGTGCCAGCAGCCGACAGGGGGCGCGGGAGACCCAGTACTTC. Its translation is CASSRQGARETQYF.

The rearrangement uses TRBV2 and TRBJ2-6, with TRBD2 as a possible D gene (5 bases). CDR1 and CDR2 from the germline V gene are SNHLY and FYNNEI. The V gene lost 6 bases and the J gene lost 0 bases, with 15 bases spanning the gap. This CDR3 is 17 amino acids long. The CDR3 is CASRASRGYSGANVLTF. CDR3 nucleotide sequence: TGTGCCAGCAGAGCCAGCCGGGGTTACTCTGGGGCCAACGTCCTGACTTTC.

This rearrangement joins TRBV10-3 to TRBJ2-7, with 14 bases fitting TRBD2. The CDR3 is made up of 16 amino acids. Germline assignment: CDR1 ENHRY and CDR2 SYGVKD. V was clipped by 6 bases and J by 5 bases; unmatched bases: 9. In DNA form, the CDR3 reads TGTGCCATCAGCTCCGGGACTAGCGGGAGTTCCCACGAGCAGTACTTC. Translated: CAISSGTSGSSHEQYF.

The rearrangement links TRBV19 to TRBJ2-2; 12 bases fit TRBD1. The CDR3 sequence is 15 residues long. V was clipped by 4 bases and J by 6 bases; unmatched bases: 3. CDR1 is LNHDA and CDR2 is SQIVND in the germline V gene (reference sequence). The CDR3 nucleotides are TGTGCCAGTAGTACGGGACAGGGGGCGGCCGGGGAGCTGTTTTTT. This translates into CASSTGQGAAGELFF.

This clone was picked up a small number of times. The chain joins TRBV9 to TRBJ2-2, with D perhaps TRBD2 (6 bases). The CDR3 contains 14 residues. The V and J ends lost 4 bases and 4 bases respectively, with 11 bases between them. CDR1 is SGDLS, CDR2 YYNGEE, per germline. Written as DNA, the CDR3 is TGTGCCAGCAGCCCCCCGACTAGCACCGGGGAGCTGTTTTTT. It yields the protein CASSPPTSTGELFF.

The chain has TRBV3-1 (or the pseudogene TRBV3-2) and TRBJ2-6, with D uncertain. Germline V lookup: CDR1 LGHDT, CDR2 YNNKEL (reference sequence). Trimming took 10 bases from V and 1 from J, leaving 5 bases between them. This CDR3 spans 12 amino acids. For the CDR3, the DNA is TGTGCCACCTTATCTGGGGCCAACGTCCTGACTTTC. Protein: CATLSGANVLTF.

The chain combines TRBV3-1 (or the pseudogene TRBV3-2) with TRBJ1-5; 9 bases match TRBD1. Germline values: CDR1 LGHDT, CDR2 YNNKEL (reference sequence). The CDR3 loop spans 15 amino acids. V trimming: 5 bases; J trimming: 6 bases; junction bases outside the gene matches: 8. CDR3 residues: CASSDQDRGGQPQHF. The CDR3 nucleotides read TGTGCCAGCAGCGACCAGGACAGGGGAGGTCAGCCCCAGCATTTT.

The chain's CDR3 is CASSEGRGDEKLFF. For the CDR3, the DNA is TGTGCCAGCAGTGAGGGCAGGGGGGATGAAAAACTGTTTTTT. The V call is TRBV2, the J call TRBJ1-4, with 7 bases lining up with TRBD1. Germline V CDR1 and CDR2: SNHLY, FYNNEI. The ends lost 3 bases at V and 6 bases at J; junction bases unmatched: 4. This CDR3 contains 14 residues.

The chain couples TRBV6-2 or TRBV6-3 to TRBJ2-7, with 8 bases lining up with TRBD2. V gave up 5 bases and J gave up 5 bases; unmatched junction bases: 11. The germline V gene encodes CDR1 MNHEY and CDR2 SVGEGT. The CDR3 extends over 15 amino acids. The CDR3 DNA sequence: TGTGCCAGCAGTCTCGGCGGGGGGATAGTCCACGAGCAGTACTTC. Translation: CASSLGGGIVHEQYF.

The chain is built from TRBV6-1 and TRBJ2-7; a possible D gene is TRBD1 (6 bases). V was trimmed by 4 bases and J by 2 bases, leaving 18 bases between them. This CDR3 has 16 amino acids. Germline CDR1 and CDR2: MNHNS and SASEGT. The DNA of the CDR3 is TGTGCCAGCAGTGCCCCTCTCGGGACACCCCCCTACGAGCAGTACTTC. The encoded protein is CASSAPLGTPPYEQYF.

This chain connects TRBV24-1 to TRBJ2-1; TRBD1 is a possible D gene (6 bases). The germline V gene encodes CDR1 KGHDR and CDR2 SFDVKD. The CDR3 is 11 residues long. Trimming removed 12 bases at V and 8 bases at J, with 13 bases between. CDR3 nucleotides: TGTGCCTCGTCCAGGGGCGATGAGCAGTTCTTC. Amino acid sequence: CASSRGDEQFF.

This chain uses TRBV10-2 with TRBJ2-7; 7 positions match TRBD2. The CDR3 spans 12 residues. The V gene end was trimmed by 6 bases and the J gene end by 3 bases; junction bases not matched to a gene: 2. CDR1 is WSHSY and CDR2 is SAAADI in the germline V gene. In nucleotides, the CDR3 is TGCGCCAGCAGCCCGGGGGGCTACGAGCAGTACGTC. Translation gives CASSPGGYEQYV.

There are a few counts of this clone. This chain uses TRBV4-2 with TRBJ2-2; the D is unclear. V was cut by 0 bases and J by 3 bases, with 8 bases left in between. The length of the CDR3 is 15 residues. Germline V lookup: CDR1 LGHNA, CDR2 YNFKEQ. DNA for the CDR3: TGTGCCAGCAGCCAAGATCTGGCCTACACCGGGGAGCTGTTTTTT. This gives the protein CASSQDLAYTGELFF.

The CDR3 nucleotides are TGTGCCACCACCTTTGGACAGAACACTGAAGCTTTCTTT. It codes for CATTFGQNTEAFF. This chain connects TRBV24-1 to TRBJ1-1; D might be TRBD1 (5 bases). V gave up 8 bases and J gave up 1 base, with 10 bases separating them. Germline CDR1 KGHDR, CDR2 SFDVKD. The CDR3 sequence is 13 residues long.

This rearrangement joins TRBV5-4 to TRBJ1-1; weak D call: TRBD1 (5 bases). This CDR3 spans 15 amino acids. From germline, CDR1 is SGHNT and CDR2 YYREEE (reference sequence). The germline V and J ends were trimmed by 5 bases and 0 bases, with 14 bases remaining between them. The CDR3 DNA reads as TGTGCCAGCAGTTCCCCCAGGGAAATGAACACTGAAGCTTTCTTT. It encodes CASSSPREMNTEAFF.

This CDR3 reads CASSQRDSPGEQFF. Written as DNA, the CDR3 is TGCGCCAGCAGCCAACGGGACTCTCCCGGGGAGCAGTTCTTC. J is TRBJ2-1 and V is TRBV4-1, with D possibly TRBD2 on 6 matching bases. CDR1 is MGHRA and CDR2 is YSYEKL in the germline V gene. The V gene lost 2 bases and the J gene lost 10 bases, with 15 bases spanning the gap. The length of the CDR3 is 14 residues.

The chain joins TRBV5-1 to TRBJ1-4, with TRBD1 matching over 7 bases. The germline gives CDR1 SGHRS, CDR2 YFSETQ. The V and J ends lost 4 bases and 5 bases, in that order; junction bases with no gene match: 8. This CDR3 is 15 amino acids long. The CDR3 sequence: CASSPRDRVNEKLFF. The CDR3 DNA reads TGCGCCAGCAGCCCAAGGGACAGAGTCAATGAAAAACTGTTTTTT. Based on the CDR3 plus reference TRBV5-1 and TRBJ1-4, the full variable domain is KAGVTQTPRYLIKTRGQQVTLSCSPISGHRSVSWYQQTPGQGLQFLFEYFSETQRNKGNFPGRFSGRQFSNSRSEMNVSTLELGDSALYLCASSPRDRVNEKLFFGSGTQLSVL.

This clone has just one count. The V and J genes are TRBV3-1 (or the pseudogene TRBV3-2) and TRBJ1-5; D unclear. This CDR3 has 15 residues. V gave up 4 bases and J gave up 7 bases, with 17 bases separating them. Germline lookup yields CDR1 LGHDT and CDR2 YNNKEL (reference sequence). The CDR3 coding sequence is TGTGCCAGCAGCCGAAATCCGTGGGGAGGCCAGCCCCAGCATTTT. Translated: CASSRNPWGGQPQHF.

The chain employs TRBV6-6 and TRBJ1-6; TRBD1 is a possible D gene (5 bases). The CDR3 runs 14 residues. Trimming removed 2 bases at V and 8 bases at J, with 10 bases between. From germline, CDR1 is MNHNY and CDR2 SVGAGI (reference sequence). Here the CDR3 DNA reads TGTGCCAGCAGTTACGCGGGACGGGATTCACCCCTCCACTTT. Translated, it gives CASSYAGRDSPLHF.

This sequence joins TRBV10-2 and TRBJ2-7, with D perhaps matching TRBD2 (5 bases). This CDR3 contains 13 residues. Trimming removed 9 bases from V and 0 bases from J, with 12 bases in between. CDR1 and CDR2 (germline): WSHSY, SAAADI. The CDR3 nucleotides are TGCGCCAGGGGAGCGAGGAGCTCCTACGAGCAGTACGTC. Translated: CARGARSSYEQYV.

V and J are TRBV2 and TRBJ1-2, with D possibly TRBD1 on 5 matching bases. The CDR3 is 14 amino acids. Trimming removed 5 bases at V and 7 bases at J, with 17 bases between. Germline CDR1 is SNHLY and CDR2 is FYNNEI. The CDR3 nucleotides are TGTGCCAGCAGTACCACGGGGGGATTAGGTGGCTACACCTTC. The encoded protein is CASSTTGGLGGYTF.

This chain connects TRBV7-8 to TRBJ2-1, with 8 positions matching TRBD2. This CDR3 has 17 residues. Germline CDR1 SGHVS, CDR2 FQNEAQ. V dropped 2 bases and J dropped 4; count of bases not matched to a gene: 10. In DNA form, the CDR3 reads TGTGCCAGCAGCTTACGTCCCCTAGCGGGCGGATACAATGAGCAGTTCTTC. Translated, it gives CASSLRPLAGGYNEQFF.

This chain joins TRBV27 and TRBJ2-5; D is uncertain. Trimming shortened V by 2 bases and J by 2 bases, and 6 bases separated the two germline ends. The CDR3 consists of 13 residues. CDR1 MNHEY and CDR2 SMNVEV come from the germline V gene (reference sequence). CDR3 nucleotide sequence: TGTGCCAGCAGTTTACGGTCTCAAGAGACCCAGTACTTC. This encodes CASSLRSQETQYF.

This clone has more than one count but fewer than ten. The CDR3 DNA reads TGCGCCTCAGAGGACAGGGGATTTGGTAATTCACCCCTCCACTTT. Its translation: CASEDRGFGNSPLHF. The J gene is TRBJ1-6, the V gene TRBV4-1, with TRBD1 matching 9 bases. Germline values: CDR1 MGHRA, CDR2 YSYEKL. Trimming removed 11 bases from V and 6 bases from J; junction bases left unmatched: 11. The CDR3 contains 15 residues.

The V call is TRBV6-5, the J call TRBJ1-5; D gene ambiguous. Trimming removed 5 bases at V and 7 bases at J, with 15 bases between. This CDR3 is 14 amino acids long. CDR1 and CDR2 from the germline V gene are MNHEY and SVGAGI. CDR3 DNA: TGTGCCAGCAGTCCAGAAATCATATCACAGCCCCAGCATTTT. Translation: CASSPEIISQPQHF.

This clone was counted a single time. J is TRBJ2-7 and V is TRBV5-4; weak D call: TRBD1 (6 bases). V was trimmed by 4 bases and J by 3 bases, leaving 11 bases between them. CDR1 is SGHNT, CDR2 YYREEE, per germline (reference sequence). The CDR3 covers 13 residues. CDR3 protein: CASSGTTNYEQYF. The CDR3 coding sequence is TGTGCCAGCAGCGGGACAACGAACTACGAGCAGTACTTC.

This rearrangement joins TRBV7-9 to TRBJ1-3; 7 bases map to TRBD1. Germline CDR1 SEHNR, CDR2 FQNEAQ (reference sequence). This CDR3 is 17 amino acids long. V shed 4 bases, J shed 1 base, and the junction held 10 bases outside the gene matches. CDR3 residues: CASSYRQGFTSGNTIYF. CDR3 bases: TGTGCCAGCAGCTACAGACAGGGATTTACTTCTGGAAACACCATATATTTT.

V is TRBV10-3 and J is TRBJ1-6; 8 bases agree with TRBD1. Germline-derived CDR1 and CDR2 are ENHRY and SYGVKD. This CDR3 contains 14 residues. V shed 7 bases, J shed 9 bases, and the junction held 8 bases outside the gene matches. The CDR3 DNA reads as TGTGCCATCACCGAGGGACAGGATCGTTCACCCCTCCACTTT. This codes for CAITEGQDRSPLHF.

This chain uses TRBV19 with TRBJ2-1; D ambiguous. V lost 5 bases and J 5 bases, leaving 10 bases between the germline ends. The length of the CDR3 is 13 residues. In germline, CDR1 is LNHDA, CDR2 SQIVND (reference sequence). The CDR3 protein is CASSRNRDNEQFF. CDR3 DNA: TGTGCCAGTAGTCGAAACCGGGACAATGAGCAGTTCTTC.

The rearrangement joins TRBV19 to TRBJ1-1, with D possibly being TRBD1 (5 bases). V lost 5 bases to trimming and J lost 6 bases, with 13 bases between them. Germline CDR1 and CDR2: LNHDA and SQIVND (reference sequence). The CDR3 sequence is 13 residues long. CDR3 in amino acids: CASSPGPGAEAFF. In DNA, the CDR3 is TGTGCCAGTAGTCCCGGACCGGGGGCTGAAGCTTTCTTT.

CDR3: CASSLTGQEGTEAFF. Written as DNA, the CDR3 is TGTGCCAGCAGTTTAACGGGACAGGAGGGCACTGAAGCTTTCTTT. The chain couples TRBV28 to TRBJ1-1; 8 nucleotides align to TRBD1. This CDR3 has 15 residues. Unmatched junction bases numbered 6, after V lost 2 bases and J lost 4 bases. In germline, CDR1 is MDHEN, CDR2 SYDVKM. Using reference TRBV28 and TRBJ1-1 for the parts outside the CDR3, the full variable domain is DVKVTQSSRYLVKRTGEKVFLECVQDMDHENMFWYRQDPGLGLRLIYFSYDVKMKEKGDIPEGYSVSREKKERFSLILESASTNQTSMYLCASSLTGQEGTEAFFGQGTRLTVV.